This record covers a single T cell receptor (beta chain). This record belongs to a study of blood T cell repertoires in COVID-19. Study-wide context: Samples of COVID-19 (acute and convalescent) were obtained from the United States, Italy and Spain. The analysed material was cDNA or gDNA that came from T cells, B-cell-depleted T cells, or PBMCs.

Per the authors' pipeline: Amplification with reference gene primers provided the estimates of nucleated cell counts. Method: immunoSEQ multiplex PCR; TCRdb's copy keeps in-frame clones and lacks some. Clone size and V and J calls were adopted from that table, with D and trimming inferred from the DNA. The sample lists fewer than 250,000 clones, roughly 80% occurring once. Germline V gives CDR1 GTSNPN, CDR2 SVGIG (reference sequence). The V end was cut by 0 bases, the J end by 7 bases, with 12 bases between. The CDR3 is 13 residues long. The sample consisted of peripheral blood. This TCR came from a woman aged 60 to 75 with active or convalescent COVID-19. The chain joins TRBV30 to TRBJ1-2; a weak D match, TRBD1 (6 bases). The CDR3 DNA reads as TGTGCCTGGAGTGTTCGCAGGGGCTCTGGCTACACCTTC. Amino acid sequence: CAWSVRRGSGYTF.